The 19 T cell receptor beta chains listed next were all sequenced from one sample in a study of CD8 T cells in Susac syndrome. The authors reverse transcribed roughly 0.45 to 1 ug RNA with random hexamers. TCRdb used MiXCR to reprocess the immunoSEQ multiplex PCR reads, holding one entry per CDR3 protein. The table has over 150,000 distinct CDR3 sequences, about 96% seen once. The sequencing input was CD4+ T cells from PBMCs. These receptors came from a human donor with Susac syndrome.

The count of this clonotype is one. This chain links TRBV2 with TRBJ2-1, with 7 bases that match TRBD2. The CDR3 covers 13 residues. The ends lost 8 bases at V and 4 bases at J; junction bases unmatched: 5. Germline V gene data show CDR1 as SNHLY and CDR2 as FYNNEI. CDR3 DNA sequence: TGTGCCAGCGCCCAGCGGGATTACAATGAGCAGTTCTTC. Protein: CASAQRDYNEQFF.

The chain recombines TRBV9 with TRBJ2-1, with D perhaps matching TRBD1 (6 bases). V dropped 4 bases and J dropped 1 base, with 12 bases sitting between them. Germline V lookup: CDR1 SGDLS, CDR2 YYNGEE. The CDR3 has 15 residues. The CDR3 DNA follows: TGTGCCAGCAGCCCACGGACAGCTTCCTACAATGAGCAGTTCTTC. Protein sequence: CASSPRTASYNEQFF.

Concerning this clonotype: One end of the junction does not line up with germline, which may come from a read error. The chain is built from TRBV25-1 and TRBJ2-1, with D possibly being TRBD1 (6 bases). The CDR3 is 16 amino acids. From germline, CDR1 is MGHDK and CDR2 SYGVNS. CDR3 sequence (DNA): TGTGCCAGCAGTATCCCGGGACACCCATCCTCCAATGAGCAGTTCTTC. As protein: CASSIPGHPSSNEQFF.

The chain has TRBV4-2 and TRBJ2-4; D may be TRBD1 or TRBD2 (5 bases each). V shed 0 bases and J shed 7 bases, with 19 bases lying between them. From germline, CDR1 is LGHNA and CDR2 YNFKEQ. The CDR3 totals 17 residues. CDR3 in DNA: TGTGCCAGCAGCCAAGAAGGTAGCCCAGGGTCGGGGAACATTCAGTACTTC. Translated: CASSQEGSPGSGNIQYF.

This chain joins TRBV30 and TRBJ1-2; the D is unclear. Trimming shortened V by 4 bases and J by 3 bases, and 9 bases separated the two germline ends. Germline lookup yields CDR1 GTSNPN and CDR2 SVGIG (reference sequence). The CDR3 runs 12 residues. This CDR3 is CAWNDGHYGYTF. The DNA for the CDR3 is TGTGCCTGGAATGACGGCCACTATGGCTACACCTTC. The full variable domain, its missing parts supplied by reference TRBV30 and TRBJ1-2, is SQTIHQWPATLVQPVGSPLSLECTVEGTSNPNLYWYRQAAGRGLQLLFYSVGIGQISSEVPQNLSASRPQDRQFILSSKKLLLSDSGFYLCAWNDGHYGYTFGSGTRLTVV.

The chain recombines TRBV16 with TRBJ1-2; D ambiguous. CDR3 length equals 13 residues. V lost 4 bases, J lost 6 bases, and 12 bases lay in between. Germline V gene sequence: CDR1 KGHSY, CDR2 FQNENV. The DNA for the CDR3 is TGTGCCAGCAGCCCCCGAGGGTGGGATGGCTACACCTTC. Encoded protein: CASSPRGWDGYTF.

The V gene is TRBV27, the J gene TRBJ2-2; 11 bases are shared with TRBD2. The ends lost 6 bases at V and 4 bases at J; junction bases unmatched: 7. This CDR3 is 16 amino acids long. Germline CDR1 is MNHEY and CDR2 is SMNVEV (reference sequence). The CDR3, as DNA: TGTGCCAGCAGAAAGCCGGGACTAGCGGCCACCGGGGAGCTGTTTTTT. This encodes CASRKPGLAATGELFF.

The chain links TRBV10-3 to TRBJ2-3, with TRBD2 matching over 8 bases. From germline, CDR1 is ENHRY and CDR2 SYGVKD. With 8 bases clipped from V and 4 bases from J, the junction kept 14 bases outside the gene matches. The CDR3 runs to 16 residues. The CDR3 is CAIAKREGLIADTQYF. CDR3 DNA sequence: TGTGCCATCGCAAAACGGGAGGGCCTTATCGCAGATACGCAGTATTTT.

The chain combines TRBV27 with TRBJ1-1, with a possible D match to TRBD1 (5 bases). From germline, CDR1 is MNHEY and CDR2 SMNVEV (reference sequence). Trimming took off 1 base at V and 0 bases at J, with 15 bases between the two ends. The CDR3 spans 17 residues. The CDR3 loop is CASSLLALGEMNTEAFF. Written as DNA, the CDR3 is TGTGCCAGCAGTTTATTGGCCTTGGGGGAAATGAACACTGAAGCTTTCTTT.

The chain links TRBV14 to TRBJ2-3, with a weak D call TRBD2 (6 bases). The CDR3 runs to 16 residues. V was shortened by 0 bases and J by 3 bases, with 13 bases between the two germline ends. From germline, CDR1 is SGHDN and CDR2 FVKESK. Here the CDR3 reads CASSQERGPRTDTQYF. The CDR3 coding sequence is TGTGCCAGCAGCCAAGAGCGGGGCCCGAGAACAGATACGCAGTATTTT.

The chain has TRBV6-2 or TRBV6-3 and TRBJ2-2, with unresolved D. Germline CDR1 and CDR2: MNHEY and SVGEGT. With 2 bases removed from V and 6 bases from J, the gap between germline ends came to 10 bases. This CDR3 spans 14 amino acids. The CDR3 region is CASSYGSFAGELFF. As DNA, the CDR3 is TGTGCCAGCAGTTACGGTTCTTTCGCCGGGGAGCTGTTTTTT.

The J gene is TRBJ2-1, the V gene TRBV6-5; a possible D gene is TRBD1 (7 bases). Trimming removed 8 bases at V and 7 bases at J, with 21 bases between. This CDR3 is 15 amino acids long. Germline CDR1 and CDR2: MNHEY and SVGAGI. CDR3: CASLPTGQAGNEQFF. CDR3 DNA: TGTGCCAGCCTACCTACAGGACAGGCGGGGAATGAGCAGTTCTTC.

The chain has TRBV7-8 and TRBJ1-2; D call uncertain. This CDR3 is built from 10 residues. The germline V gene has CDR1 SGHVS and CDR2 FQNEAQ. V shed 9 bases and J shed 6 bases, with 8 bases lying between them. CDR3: CARDGDGYTF. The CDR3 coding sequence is TGTGCCAGGGACGGAGATGGCTACACCTTC.

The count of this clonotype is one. The CDR3 DNA reads TGTGCCAGCAGCCCCGAGTTCAGGCGGGAAGAGACCCAGTACTTC. Amino acids: CASSPEFRREETQYF. The rearrangement uses TRBV4-2 and TRBJ2-5, with D possibly matching TRBD2 (5 bases). The V gene's germline CDR1 is LGHNA and CDR2 YNFKEQ. V was pared by 4 bases and J by 3 bases, with 15 bases between. The CDR3 is made up of 15 amino acids.

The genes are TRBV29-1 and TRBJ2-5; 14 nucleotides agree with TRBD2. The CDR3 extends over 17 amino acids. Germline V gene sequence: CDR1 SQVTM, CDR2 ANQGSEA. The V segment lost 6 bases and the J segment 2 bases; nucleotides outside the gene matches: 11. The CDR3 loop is CSVAGTSGSPLQETQYF. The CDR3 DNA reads TGCAGCGTCGCCGGGACTAGCGGGAGCCCGTTGCAAGAGACCCAGTACTTC. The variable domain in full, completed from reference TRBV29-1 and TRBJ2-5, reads SAVISQKPSRDICQRGTSLTIQCQVDSQVTMMFWYRQQPGQSLTLIATANQGSEATYESGFVIDKFPISRPNLTFSTLTVSNMSPEDSSIYLCSVAGTSGSPLQETQYFGPGTRLLVL.

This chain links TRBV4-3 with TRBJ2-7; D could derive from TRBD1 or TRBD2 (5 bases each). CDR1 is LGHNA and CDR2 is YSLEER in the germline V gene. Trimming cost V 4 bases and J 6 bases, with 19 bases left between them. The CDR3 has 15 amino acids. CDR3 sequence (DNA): TGCGCCAGCAGCCGAGAAATAAGGTCGGGGCCCGAGCAGTACGTC. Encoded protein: CASSREIRSGPEQYV.

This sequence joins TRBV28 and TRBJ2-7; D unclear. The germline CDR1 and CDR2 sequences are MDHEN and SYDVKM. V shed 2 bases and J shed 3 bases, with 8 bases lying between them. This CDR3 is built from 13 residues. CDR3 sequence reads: CASSLPPGYEQYF. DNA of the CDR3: TGTGCCAGCAGTTTACCACCAGGCTACGAGCAGTACTTC.

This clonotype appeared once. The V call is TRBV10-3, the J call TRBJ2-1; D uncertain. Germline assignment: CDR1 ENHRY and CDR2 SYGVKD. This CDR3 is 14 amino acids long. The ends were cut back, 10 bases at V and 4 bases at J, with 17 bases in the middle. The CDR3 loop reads CASKVHEGYNEQFF. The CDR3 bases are TGTGCCAGCAAGGTTCACGAAGGTTACAATGAGCAGTTCTTC.

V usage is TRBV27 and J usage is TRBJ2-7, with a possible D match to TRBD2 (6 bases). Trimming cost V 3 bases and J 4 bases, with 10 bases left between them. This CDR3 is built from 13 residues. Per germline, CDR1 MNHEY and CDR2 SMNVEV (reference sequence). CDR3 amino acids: CASSLRAGYEQYV. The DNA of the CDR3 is TGTGCCAGCAGTTTGCGGGCGGGGTACGAGCAGTACGTC.